These 3 T cell receptor beta chains were sequenced from one sample in a study of cytomegalovirus exposure and HLA in healthy donors. PCR involved 60 Vbeta and 13 Jbeta primers. Clones were read by immunoSEQ multiplex PCR, and TCRdb kept only the in-frame ones, dropping some. Of some 77,000 clones in the sample, over 70% were seen once. Sequencing was done on a sample of PBMCs. Every receptor here comes from a woman aged 40-49 years in good health and CMV-seropositive.

The V call is TRBV2, the J call TRBJ2-5; D remains ambiguous. The germline V gene has CDR1 SNHLY and CDR2 FYNNEI. The CDR3 consists of 11 residues. V was pared by 0 bases and J by 10 bases, with 6 bases between. The CDR3: CASSEAQVQYF. For the CDR3, the DNA is TGTGCCAGCAGTGAAGCTCAGGTCCAGTACTTC.

This chain joins TRBV9 and TRBJ1-1; 7 bases match TRBD1. The trim removed 3 bases at V and 4 bases at J, leaving 9 bases unmatched. Germline CDR1 SGDLS, CDR2 YYNGEE. The CDR3 contains 15 residues. The chain's CDR3 is CASSATTDRVTEAFF. The CDR3 DNA sequence: TGTGCCAGCAGCGCCACAACCGACAGGGTCACTGAAGCTTTCTTT.

This chain connects TRBV6-1 to TRBJ2-5; 8 nucleotides align to TRBD2. The germline CDR1 and CDR2 sequences are MNHNS and SASEGT. This CDR3 spans 14 amino acids. The ends lost 6 bases at V and 2 bases at J; junction bases unmatched: 5. CDR3 loop: CASSHGGAQETQYF. Here the CDR3 DNA reads TGTGCCAGCAGCCACGGGGGGGCGCAAGAGACCCAGTACTTC.